The 20 T cell receptor beta chains presented below share a single source sample, sequenced in a study of T cells in tuberculosis. Assay: immunoSEQ multiplex PCR; the TCRdb copy retains only in-frame clones and omits some. The repertoire holds about 88,000 clones, with roughly 88% as singletons. After thawing and overnight rest, PBMC were stained with GMM-loaded CD1B tetramer, viability dye and anti-CD3 for sorting. The lipid loaded on the CD1B tetramers was C32 glucose monomycolate from Rhodococcus equi. Sequenced material: CD1b-GMM tetramer-negative cells sorted from PBMCs. The origin of the receptors is an adult woman with latent tuberculosis.

This chain uses TRBV7-2 with TRBJ2-7; 11 nucleotides align to TRBD2. The CDR3 length is 14 residues. Germline CDR1 SGHTA, CDR2 FQGNSA. The ends lost 5 bases at V and 5 bases at J; junction bases unmatched: 5. The CDR3 coding sequence is TGTGCCAGCAGCATTCTAGCGGGGGGTAACGAGCAGTACTTC. Protein product: CASSILAGGNEQYF. The whole variable domain, filled in from reference TRBV7-2 and TRBJ2-7, reads GAGVSQSPSNKVTEKGKDVELRCDPISGHTALYWYRQSLGQGLEFLIYFQGNSAPDKSGLPSDRFSAERTGGSVSTLTIQRTQQEDSAVYLCASSILAGGNEQYFGPGTRLTVT.

The chain links TRBV29-1 to TRBJ2-5; D is unclear. Germline V gene lookup returns CDR1 SQVTM and CDR2 ANQGSEA. Trimming removed 5 bases from V and 2 bases from J, with 6 bases in between. The CDR3 contains 11 residues. For the CDR3, the DNA is TGCAGCGTTAAACAGCAAGAGACCCAGTACTTC. This encodes CSVKQQETQYF.

This clone was seen just once. The CDR3 DNA is TGTGCCAGCAGCTTGGCCGGACAGGGATCAATTATGAGCAATCAGCCCCAGCATTTT. This codes for CASSLAGQGSIMSNQPQHF. The chain combines TRBV5-6 with TRBJ1-5; TRBD1 agrees at 8 bases. V was clipped by 0 bases and J by 1 base; unmatched bases: 12. This CDR3 contains 19 residues. Germline V lookup: CDR1 SGHDT, CDR2 YYEEEE.

The chain joins TRBV25-1 to TRBJ1-1; 8 bases fit TRBD1. CDR3 length: 14 residues. The germline CDR1 and CDR2 sequences are MGHDK and SYGVNS. The J segment lost 0 bases and the V segment lost 7 bases, leaving 4 bases of the junction unmatched. The CDR3 is CASTRTGLNTEAFF. CDR3 nucleotides: TGTGCCAGCACACGGACAGGGTTGAACACTGAAGCTTTCTTT. Using reference TRBV25-1 and TRBJ1-1 for the parts outside the CDR3, the full variable domain is EADIYQTPRYLVIGTGKKITLECSQTMGHDKMYWYQQDPGMELHLIHYSYGVNSTEKGDLSSESTVSRIRTEHFPLTLESARPSHTSQYLCASTRTGLNTEAFFGQGTRLTVV.

The chain uses TRBV28 and TRBJ2-7; 8 bases map to TRBD1. The CDR3 totals 15 residues. With 6 bases clipped from V and 0 bases from J, the junction kept 7 bases outside the gene matches. Germline loops: CDR1 MDHEN, CDR2 SYDVKM. The chain's CDR3 is CASRGRTGSSYEQYV. For the CDR3, the DNA is TGTGCCAGCAGGGGCAGGACAGGGAGCTCCTACGAGCAGTACGTC.

V usage is TRBV4-2 and J usage is TRBJ2-2, with 8 nucleotides matching TRBD2. V shed 2 bases, J shed 4 bases, and the junction held 6 bases outside the gene matches. The CDR3 loop spans 16 amino acids. The V gene's germline CDR1 is LGHNA and CDR2 YNFKEQ. Here the CDR3 DNA reads TGTGCCAGCAGCCAACTTCCGGGGGGGGGCACCGGGGAGCTGTTTTTT. Its protein is CASSQLPGGGTGELFF.

Turning to this clone: Other DNA sequences of this sample code for an identical CDR3. The chain joins TRBV5-1 to TRBJ1-1; 8 bases agree with TRBD1. The germline V gene encodes CDR1 SGHRS and CDR2 YFSETQ. Trimming cost V 4 bases and J 1 base; bases outside gene matches: 3. This CDR3 has 14 amino acids. CDR3 region: CASSTGQGNTEAFF. The CDR3 DNA sequence: TGCGCCAGCAGCACCGGACAGGGGAACACTGAAGCTTTCTTT.

CDR3 sequence (DNA): TGCAGCGTTGCCCTCAGGGGGCTAGGCTACACCTTC. It encodes CSVALRGLGYTF. This chain joins TRBV29-1 and TRBJ1-2; 8 nucleotides agree with TRBD1. Germline CDR1 SQVTM, CDR2 ANQGSEA. J gave up 8 bases and V 4 bases, and 6 bases lay outside the gene matches. The CDR3 totals 12 residues.

The chain employs TRBV2 and TRBJ2-5; the match to TRBD2 covers 13 bases. The CDR3 consists of 16 residues. V trimming: 2 bases; J trimming: 4 bases; junction bases outside the gene matches: 4. CDR1 SNHLY and CDR2 FYNNEI come from the germline V gene. The CDR3 DNA reads TGTGCCAGCAGTGAATCGACTAGCGGGGGGTCAGAGACCCAGTACTTC. Residues: CASSESTSGGSETQYF.

The chain uses TRBV5-1 and TRBJ1-1, with D maybe TRBD1 (6 bases). Deletions cut 1 base from V and 3 bases from J, with 10 bases between. In germline, CDR1 is SGHRS, CDR2 YFSETQ. CDR3 length: 14 amino acids. CDR3 in DNA: TGCGCCAGCAGCTTGCTGGGGGCAGACACTGAAGCTTTCTTT. Protein: CASSLLGADTEAFF. The whole variable domain, filled in from reference TRBV5-1 and TRBJ1-1, reads KAGVTQTPRYLIKTRGQQVTLSCSPISGHRSVSWYQQTPGQGLQFLFEYFSETQRNKGNFPGRFSGRQFSNSRSEMNVSTLELGDSALYLCASSLLGADTEAFFGQGTRLTVV.

DNA of the CDR3: TGCGCCAGCAGCTCCGGGTCCCCGGTCTATGGCTACACCTTC. Encoded protein: CASSSGSPVYGYTF. V usage is TRBV5-1 and J usage is TRBJ1-2; D call uncertain. Per the germline V gene, CDR1 is SGHRS and CDR2 is YFSETQ. Trimming removed 3 bases from V and 4 bases from J, with 13 bases in between. The CDR3 extends over 14 amino acids.

The chain has TRBV15 and TRBJ1-1; D unclear. Germline CDR1 is LNHNV and CDR2 is YYDKDF (reference sequence). The CDR3 has 15 amino acids. Trimming removed 0 bases at V and 4 bases at J, with 12 bases between. CDR3 amino acids: CATSRDRGVITEAFF. The CDR3 nucleotides read TGTGCCACCAGCAGAGATCGCGGGGTGATCACTGAAGCTTTCTTT. Full variable domain (remainder filled in from reference TRBV15 and TRBJ1-1): DAMVIQNPRYQVTQFGKPVTLSCSQTLNHNVMYWYQQKSSQAPKLLFHYYDKDFNNEADTPDNFQSRRPNTSFCFLDIRSPGLGDTAMYLCATSRDRGVITEAFFGQGTRLTVV.

V gene TRBV2 combines with J gene TRBJ2-2; 9 nucleotides align to TRBD1. The J segment lost 2 bases and the V segment lost 6 bases, leaving 4 bases of the junction unmatched. In germline, CDR1 is SNHLY, CDR2 FYNNEI. The CDR3 runs to 15 residues. The CDR3 nucleotides are TGTGCCAGCAGCGGACAGGGGAGAAACACCGGGGAGCTGTTTTTT. Its protein is CASSGQGRNTGELFF.

The chain joins TRBV2 to TRBJ2-1, with a tentative D call TRBD1 (5 bases). CDR1 and CDR2 (germline): SNHLY, FYNNEI. The CDR3 is 15 residues long. V lost 0 bases, J lost 8 bases, and 14 bases lay in between. The CDR3 DNA is TGTGCCAGCAGTGAAGCGCGTTCAGGGCCCGATGAGCAGTTCTTC. This gives the protein CASSEARSGPDEQFF.

This chain links TRBV5-4 with TRBJ2-5, with TRBD2 identical over 14 bases. The V gene end was trimmed by 2 bases and the J gene end by 5 bases; junction bases not matched to a gene: 2. This CDR3 is built from 15 residues. CDR1 is SGHNT and CDR2 is YYREEE in the germline V gene (reference sequence). In DNA form, the CDR3 reads TGTGCCAGCAGCTTCGGGACTAGCGGGGGTGAGACCCAGTACTTC. Translating gives CASSFGTSGGETQYF.

This clone was observed a single time. The chain links TRBV27 to TRBJ2-2; maybe TRBD2 (7 bases). V lost 4 bases, J lost 3 bases, and 15 bases lay in between. Germline V gives CDR1 MNHEY, CDR2 SMNVEV (reference sequence). This CDR3 is 16 amino acids long. The CDR3 loop is CASSSVGGPYTGELFF. The CDR3 nucleotides read TGTGCCAGCAGTTCCGTCGGGGGGCCCTACACCGGGGAGCTGTTTTTT.

V gene TRBV28 combines with J gene TRBJ1-6; no clear D gene. The germline V gene encodes CDR1 MDHEN and CDR2 SYDVKM. V lost 6 bases, J lost 8 bases, and 8 bases lay in between. The CDR3 has 12 amino acids. The CDR3 reads CASSHGDSPLHF. In DNA form, the CDR3 reads TGTGCCAGCAGCCACGGGGATTCACCCCTCCACTTT.

Only a few counts were recorded for this clone. At one of its ends the junction is not consistent with the germline gene, which may arise from a read error. J is TRBJ1-5 and V is TRBV10-3; D gene ambiguous. Germline assignment: CDR1 ENHRY and CDR2 SYGVKD. The CDR3 spans 15 residues. CDR3 amino acids: CASSLRQPSNQPQHF. Here the CDR3 DNA reads TGTGCCAGCAGTCTCAGGCAGCCGAGCAATCAGCCCCAGCATTTT.

The rearrangement joins TRBV4-2 to TRBJ2-6; tentatively, D is TRBD1 (5 bases). Trimming took 2 bases from V and 1 from J, leaving 12 bases between them. This CDR3 is built from 17 residues. The germline V gene has CDR1 LGHNA and CDR2 YNFKEQ. CDR3 sequence (DNA): TGTGCCAGCAGCCAAAGCAATCAGGGATCTGGGGCCAACGTCCTGACTTTC. Translated: CASSQSNQGSGANVLTF.

This clone occurred once. V and J are TRBV10-3 and TRBJ1-5; a possible D gene is TRBD1 (6 bases). Germline assignment: CDR1 ENHRY and CDR2 SYGVKD. Trimming took off 4 bases at V and 2 bases at J, with 12 bases between the two ends. This CDR3 has 15 amino acids. The CDR3 sequence is CAISGGSGGNQPQHF. In nucleotides, the CDR3 is TGTGCCATCAGTGGCGGATCAGGGGGCAATCAGCCCCAGCATTTT.